The source of this TCR beta chain is a study of cytomegalovirus exposure and HLA in healthy donors. After removal of 2 bases from V and 4 bases from J, the junction contained 4 bases not matched to a gene. The CDR3 spans 14 residues. The V gene's germline CDR1 is MNHNS and CDR2 SASEGT. It was with 60 Vbeta and 13 Jbeta primers that the PCR ran. Data came from immunoSEQ multiplex PCR; TCRdb stores just in-frame clones and leaves some out. Among some 140,000 clones listed, roughly four fifths were seen once. The V call is TRBV6-1, the J call TRBJ1-2; 7 bases match TRBD1. The clonotype comes from a woman aged 45-59 years in good health and CMV-seropositive. The sample consisted of PBMCs. CDR3 protein: CASSERQGGYGYTF. Written as DNA, the CDR3 is TGTGCCAGCAGTGAACGACAGGGCGGCTATGGCTACACCTTC.